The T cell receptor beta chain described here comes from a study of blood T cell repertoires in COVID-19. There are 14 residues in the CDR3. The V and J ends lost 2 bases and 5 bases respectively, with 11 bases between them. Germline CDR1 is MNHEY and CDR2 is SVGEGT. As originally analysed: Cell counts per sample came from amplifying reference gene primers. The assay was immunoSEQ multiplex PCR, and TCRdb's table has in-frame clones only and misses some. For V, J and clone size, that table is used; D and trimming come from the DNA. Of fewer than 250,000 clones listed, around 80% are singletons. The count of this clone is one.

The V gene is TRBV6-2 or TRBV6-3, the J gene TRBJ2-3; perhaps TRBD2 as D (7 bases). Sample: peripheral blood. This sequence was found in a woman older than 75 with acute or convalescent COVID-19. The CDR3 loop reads CASSYGGALDTQYF. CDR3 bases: TGTGCCAGCAGTTACGGGGGGGCATTAGATACGCAGTATTTT.